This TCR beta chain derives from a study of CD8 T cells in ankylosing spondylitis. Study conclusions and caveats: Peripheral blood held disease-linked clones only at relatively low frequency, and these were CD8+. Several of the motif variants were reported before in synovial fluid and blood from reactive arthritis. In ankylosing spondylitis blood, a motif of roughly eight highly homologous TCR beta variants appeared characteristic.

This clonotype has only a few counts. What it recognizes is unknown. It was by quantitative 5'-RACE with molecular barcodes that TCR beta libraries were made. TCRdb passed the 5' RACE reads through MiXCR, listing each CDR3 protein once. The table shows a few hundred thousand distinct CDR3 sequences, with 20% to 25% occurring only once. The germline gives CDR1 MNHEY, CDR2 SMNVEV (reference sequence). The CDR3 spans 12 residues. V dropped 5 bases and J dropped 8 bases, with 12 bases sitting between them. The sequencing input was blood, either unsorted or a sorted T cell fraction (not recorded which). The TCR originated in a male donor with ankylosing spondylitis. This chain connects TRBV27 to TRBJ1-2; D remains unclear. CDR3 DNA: TGTGCCAGCAGTGATCCTGGGGAGGGCTACACCTTC. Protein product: CASSDPGEGYTF.